This T cell receptor (beta chain) was observed in a study of T cells in Graves' hyperthyroidism and ophthalmopathy. General study findings and limits: Blood also held most thyroid clonotypes expanded beyond 0.001. The model anticipated ophthalmopathy a median approximately 6.5 months pre-onset.

What was amplified from RNA transcripts were TCR beta CDR3 regions. Researchers ran a first-round RT-PCR on the TCR CDR3 using the HTBI primer set. TCRdb processed the multiplex PCR reads anew with MiXCR; each CDR3 protein has one entry. The table includes about 500,000 distinct CDR3 sequences, 46% detected once. V gave up 2 bases and J gave up 10 bases, with 14 bases separating them. The CDR3 consists of 13 residues. The germline V gene has CDR1 SGHVS and CDR2 FQNEAQ. Investigators excluded patients with uncontrolled infection, other autoimmune disease, pregnancy or lactation. In regard to this clonotype: Its specificity is not known.

Sample: peripheral blood or thyroid tissue (not recorded which). This rearrangement joins TRBV7-8 to TRBJ1-1; a weak D match, TRBD1 (5 bases). This clonotype originated in an adult woman with Graves' disease, either hyperthyroidism or ophthalmopathy (not recorded which). Here the CDR3 reads CASSLNQQGVAFF. In DNA, the CDR3 is TGTGCCAGCAGCTTAAATCAGCAGGGTGTAGCTTTCTTT.